This T cell receptor (beta chain) was sequenced for a study of shared clonotypes between healthy human individuals. General observations from the study: Estimated clonotype richness was generally higher in naive than memory subsets.

Splitting of each subset's genomic DNA was done evenly across several immunoSEQ plates. Here immunoSEQ multiplex PCR was the method, and the copy in TCRdb shows in-frame clones only, minus some. This sample yields 2 million to 2.5 million clones, of which just over 90% are seen a single time; under 0.45% belongs to the top ten. A word on this clone: No antigen is known for it.

V was trimmed by 6 bases and J by 8 bases, leaving 19 bases between them. The CDR3 loop spans 14 amino acids. Looked up from germline, CDR1 is SNHLY and CDR2 is FYNNEI. Sequenced input: naive CD4+ T cells from PBMCs. This sample's subset: CD45RA+ positively selected. This clonotype was obtained from a man younger than 35 in good health. Some clones in this sample may be carry-over from other donors' samples. The chain couples TRBV2 to TRBJ1-2, with D tentatively TRBD1 (5 bases). CDR3 residues: CASSPFIGAGGYTF. CDR3 nucleotide sequence: TGTGCCAGCAGCCCATTTATAGGGGCTGGGGGCTACACCTTC.